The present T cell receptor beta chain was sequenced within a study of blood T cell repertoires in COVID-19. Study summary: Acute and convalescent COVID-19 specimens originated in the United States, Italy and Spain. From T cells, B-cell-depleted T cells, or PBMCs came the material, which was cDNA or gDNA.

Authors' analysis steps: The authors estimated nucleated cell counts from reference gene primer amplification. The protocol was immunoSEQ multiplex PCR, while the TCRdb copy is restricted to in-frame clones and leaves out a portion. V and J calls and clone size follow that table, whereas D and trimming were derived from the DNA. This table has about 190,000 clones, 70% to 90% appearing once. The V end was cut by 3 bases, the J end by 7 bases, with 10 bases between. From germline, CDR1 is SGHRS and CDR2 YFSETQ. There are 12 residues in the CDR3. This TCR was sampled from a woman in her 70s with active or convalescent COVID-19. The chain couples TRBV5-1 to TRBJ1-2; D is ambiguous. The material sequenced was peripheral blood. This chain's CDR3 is CASSYTDSGYTF. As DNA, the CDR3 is TGCGCCAGCAGCTACACAGATAGTGGCTACACCTTC.